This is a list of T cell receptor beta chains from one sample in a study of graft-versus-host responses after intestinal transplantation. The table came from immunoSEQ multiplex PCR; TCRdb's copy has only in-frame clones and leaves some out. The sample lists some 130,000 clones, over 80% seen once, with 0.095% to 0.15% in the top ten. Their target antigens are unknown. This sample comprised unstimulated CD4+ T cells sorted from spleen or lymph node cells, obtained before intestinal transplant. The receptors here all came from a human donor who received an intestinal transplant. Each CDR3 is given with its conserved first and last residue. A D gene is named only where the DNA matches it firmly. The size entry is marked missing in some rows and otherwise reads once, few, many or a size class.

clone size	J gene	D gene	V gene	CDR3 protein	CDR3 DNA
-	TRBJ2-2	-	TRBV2	CASTKSWANTGELFF	TGTGCCAGCACGAAGTCCTGGGCGAACACCGGGGAGCTGTTTTTT
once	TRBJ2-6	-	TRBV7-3	CASSLNGAGGANVLTF	TGTGCCAGCAGCTTGAATGGGGCTGGTGGGGCCAACGTCCTGACTTTC
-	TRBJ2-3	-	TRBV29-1	CSVEGARTDTQYF	TGCAGCGTTGAGGGGGCAAGGACAGATACGCAGTATTTT
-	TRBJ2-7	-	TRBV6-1	CASSARQEPYEQYF	TGTGCCAGCAGCGCCCGGCAGGAGCCCTACGAGCAGTACTTC
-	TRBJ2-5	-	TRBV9	CASSVATRSQETQYF	TGTGCCAGCAGCGTAGCTACGCGGTCCCAAGAGACCCAGTACTTC
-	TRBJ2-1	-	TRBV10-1	CASSEGANEQFF	TGCGCCAGCAGTGAAGGGGCGAATGAGCAGTTCTTC
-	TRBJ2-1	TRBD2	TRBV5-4	CASSTWTSGILDEQFF	TGTGCCAGCAGCACCTGGACTAGCGGGATTTTGGATGAGCAGTTCTTC
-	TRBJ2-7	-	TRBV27	CASGRGFHYEQYF	TGTGCCAGCGGCCGGGGATTTCACTACGAGCAGTACTTC
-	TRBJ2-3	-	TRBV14	CASSQDWKGRAAADTQYF	TGTGCCAGCAGCCAAGATTGGAAGGGACGGGCGGCGGCAGATACGCAGTATTTT
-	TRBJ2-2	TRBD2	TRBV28	CASSPGGYANTGELFF	TGTGCCAGCAGTCCCGGGGGGTACGCGAACACCGGGGAGCTGTTTTTT
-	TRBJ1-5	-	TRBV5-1	CASSLNGKRNQPQHF	TGCGCCAGCAGCTTGAACGGGAAACGCAATCAGCCCCAGCATTTT
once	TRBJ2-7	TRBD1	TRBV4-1	CASSQAEGQVTSYEQYF	TGCGCCAGCAGCCAAGCCGAGGGACAGGTAACCTCCTACGAGCAGTACTTC
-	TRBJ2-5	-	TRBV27	CASSSRFRGEETQYF	TGTGCCAGCAGTTCCCGTTTCAGGGGAGAGGAGACCCAGTACTTC
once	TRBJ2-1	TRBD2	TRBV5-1	CASSLELAGATQFF	TGCGCCAGCAGCTTGGAGCTAGCGGGAGCAACGCAGTTCTTC
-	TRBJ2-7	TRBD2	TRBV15	CATSSRTSYEQYF	TGTGCCACCAGCTCCCGGACTAGCTACGAGCAGTACTTC
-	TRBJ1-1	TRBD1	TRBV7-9	CASSLGAGGAPEAFF	TGTGCCAGCAGCTTAGGGGCAGGGGGCGCCCCTGAAGCTTTCTTT
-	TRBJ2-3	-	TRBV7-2	CASRRDGDTQYF	TGTGCCAGCAGACGGGATGGAGATACGCAGTATTTT
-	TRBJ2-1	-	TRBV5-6	CASSLISRSFEQFF	TGCGCCAGCAGCTTGATTTCGAGGTCCTTTGAGCAGTTCTTC
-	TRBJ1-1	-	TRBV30	CAWTRQNTEAFF	TGTGCCTGGACAAGGCAAAACACTGAAGCTTTCTTT
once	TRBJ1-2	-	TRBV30	CAWSVLGDGYTF	TGTGCCTGGAGTGTACTTGGGGATGGCTACACCTTC
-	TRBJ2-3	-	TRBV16	CASSQSPLADTQYF	TGTGCCAGCAGCCAATCGCCTCTTGCCGATACGCAGTATTTT
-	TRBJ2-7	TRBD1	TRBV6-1	CASTFGKGQTYEQYF	TGTGCCAGCACATTCGGTAAGGGACAGACCTACGAGCAGTACTTC
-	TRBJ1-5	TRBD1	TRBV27	CASRQWMGQGRIGNQPQHF	TGTGCCAGCAGACAGTGGATGGGACAGGGTCGTATTGGCAATCAGCCCCAGCATTTT
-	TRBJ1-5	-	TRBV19	CASRTGGGDSNQPQHF	TGTGCCAGTAGAACAGGCGGGGGGGATAGCAATCAGCCCCAGCATTTT
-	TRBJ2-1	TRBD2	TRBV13	CASSLNHRLAPGHEQFF	TGTGCCAGCAGCTTAAACCACCGACTAGCACCTGGGCATGAGCAGTTCTTC
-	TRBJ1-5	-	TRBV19	CASSIGGYSNQPQHF	TGTGCCAGTAGTATAGGAGGGTATTCCAATCAGCCCCAGCATTTT
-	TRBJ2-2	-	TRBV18	CASSLTDTGELFF	TGTGCCAGCTCACTGACAGACACCGGGGAGCTGTTTTTT
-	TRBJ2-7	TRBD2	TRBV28	CASSSTPSGLSYEQYF	TGTGCCAGCAGCAGCACTCCTAGCGGGCTCTCCTACGAGCAGTACTTC
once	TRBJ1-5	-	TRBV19	CASSKLGLSNQPQHF	TGTGCCAGTAGTAAGCTGGGCCTGAGCAATCAGCCCCAGCATTTT
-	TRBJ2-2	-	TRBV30	CAWSVGPNTGELFF	TGTGCCTGGAGTGTAGGACCAAACACCGGGGAGCTGTTTTTT
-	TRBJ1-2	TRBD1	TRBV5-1	CASSPRTGIYGYTF	TGCGCCAGCAGCCCTCGGACAGGGATTTATGGCTACACCTTC
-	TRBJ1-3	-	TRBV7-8	CASSHSGNTIYF	TGTGCCAGCAGCCACTCTGGAAACACCATATATTTT
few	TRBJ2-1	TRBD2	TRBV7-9	CASSFGGLAGGFEQFF	TGTGCCAGCAGCTTCGGGGGACTAGCGGGAGGGTTCGAGCAGTTCTTC